The present entry profiles one T cell receptor (beta chain) with its context. V shed 3 bases and J shed 4 bases, with 10 bases lying between them. The length of the CDR3 is 14 residues. Germline V gene sequence: CDR1 KGHDR, CDR2 SFDVKD. This specimen belongs to a study of blood T cell repertoires in COVID-19. In the study overall: T cells, B-cell-depleted T cells, or PBMCs supplied cDNA or gDNA.

Clones were sequenced by immunoSEQ multiplex PCR, and TCRdb holds only the in-frame ones, with some missing. The table lists some 130,000 clones, around 87% of them singletons. The chain employs TRBV24-1 and TRBJ2-3; the D is unclear. The receptor comes from a woman in her fifties or sixties with acute or convalescent COVID-19. The source material was peripheral blood. The CDR3 DNA sequence: TGTGCCACCAGTGATAACCAGCGCTCAGATACGCAGTATTTT. Amino acids: CATSDNQRSDTQYF.